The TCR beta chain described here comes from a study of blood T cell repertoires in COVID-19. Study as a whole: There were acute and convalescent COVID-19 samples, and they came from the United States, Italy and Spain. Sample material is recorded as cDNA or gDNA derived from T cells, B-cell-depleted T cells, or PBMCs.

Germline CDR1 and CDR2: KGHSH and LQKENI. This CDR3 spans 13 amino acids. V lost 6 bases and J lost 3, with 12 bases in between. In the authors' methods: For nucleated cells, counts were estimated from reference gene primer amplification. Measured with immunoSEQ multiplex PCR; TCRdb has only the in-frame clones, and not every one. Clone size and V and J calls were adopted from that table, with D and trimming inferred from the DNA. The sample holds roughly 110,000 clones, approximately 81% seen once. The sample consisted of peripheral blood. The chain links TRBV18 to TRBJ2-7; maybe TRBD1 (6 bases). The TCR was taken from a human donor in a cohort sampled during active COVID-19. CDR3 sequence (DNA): TGTGCCAGCTCCCCAGTCAGGGGCTACGAGCAGTACTTC. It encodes CASSPVRGYEQYF.